The entry below describes one T cell receptor beta chain. Its target is unknown. The study ran its PCR with 60 Vbeta and 13 Jbeta primers. Sequencing was performed with immunoSEQ multiplex PCR; in TCRdb, only in-frame clones are kept and a portion is missing. Among fewer than 250,000 clones listed, around nine tenths were seen once. Unmatched junction bases numbered 12, after V lost 8 bases and J lost 14 bases. Germline values: CDR1 SNHLY, CDR2 FYNNEI. This CDR3 has 12 residues. The data originate from a study of cytomegalovirus exposure and HLA in healthy donors. Broader study findings: In a later analysis, common viral pathogens appeared linked to several of the most significant clusters. Later work found that TCR association rates differed between HLA loci; DRB1 had the most and HLA-C the fewest.

The gene calls are TRBV2 and TRBJ2-3; 8 bases fit TRBD1. The source of this sequence is a woman aged 18-35 years in good health and CMV-seronegative. Sequencing was done on a sample of PBMCs. This chain's CDR3 is CASGTGPYAGYF. The CDR3 nucleotides read TGTGCCAGCGGGACAGGCCCCTACGCTGGGTATTTT.